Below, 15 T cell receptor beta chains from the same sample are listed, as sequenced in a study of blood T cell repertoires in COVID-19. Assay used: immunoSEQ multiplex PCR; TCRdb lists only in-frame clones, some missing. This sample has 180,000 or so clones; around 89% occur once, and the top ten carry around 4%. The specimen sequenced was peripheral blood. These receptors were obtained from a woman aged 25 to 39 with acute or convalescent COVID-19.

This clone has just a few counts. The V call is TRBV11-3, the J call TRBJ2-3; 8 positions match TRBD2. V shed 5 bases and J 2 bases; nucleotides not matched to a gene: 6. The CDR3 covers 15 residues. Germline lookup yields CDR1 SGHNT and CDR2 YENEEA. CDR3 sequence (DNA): TGTGCCAGCAGCCAGGGACTAGGCCCCACAGATACGCAGTATTTT. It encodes CASSQGLGPTDTQYF. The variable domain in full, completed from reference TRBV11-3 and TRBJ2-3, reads EAGVVQSPRYKIIEKKQPVAFWCNPISGHNTLYWYLQNLGQGPELLIRYENEEAVDDSQLPKDRFSAERLKGVDSTLKIQPAELGDSAVYLCASSQGLGPTDTQYFGPGTRLTVL.

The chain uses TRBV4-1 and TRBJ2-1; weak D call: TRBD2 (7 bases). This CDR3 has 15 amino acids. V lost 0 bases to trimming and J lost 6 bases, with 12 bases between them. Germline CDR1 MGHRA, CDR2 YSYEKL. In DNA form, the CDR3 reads TGCGCCAGCAGCCAAGAGGGGGGGGCTACCAATGAGCAGTTCTTC. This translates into CASSQEGGATNEQFF.

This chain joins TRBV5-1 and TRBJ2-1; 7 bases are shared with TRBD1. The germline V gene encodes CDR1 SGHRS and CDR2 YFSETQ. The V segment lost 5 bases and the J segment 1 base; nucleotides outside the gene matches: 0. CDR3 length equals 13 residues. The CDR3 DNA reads TGCGCCAGCAGACAGGGGTCCTACAATGAGCAGTTCTTC. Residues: CASRQGSYNEQFF.

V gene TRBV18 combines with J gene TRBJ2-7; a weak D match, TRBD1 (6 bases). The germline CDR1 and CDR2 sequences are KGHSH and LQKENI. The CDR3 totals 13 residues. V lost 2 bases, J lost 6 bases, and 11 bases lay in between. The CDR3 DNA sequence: TGTGCCAGCTCACCAGAGACACAGGGCGAGCAGTACTTC. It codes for CASSPETQGEQYF.

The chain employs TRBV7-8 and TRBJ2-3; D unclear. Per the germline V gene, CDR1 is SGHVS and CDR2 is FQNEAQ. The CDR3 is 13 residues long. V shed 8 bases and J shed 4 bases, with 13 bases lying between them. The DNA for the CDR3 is TGTGCCAGCTCGAGCGAGAGAGCAGATACGCAGTATTTT. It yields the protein CASSSERADTQYF.

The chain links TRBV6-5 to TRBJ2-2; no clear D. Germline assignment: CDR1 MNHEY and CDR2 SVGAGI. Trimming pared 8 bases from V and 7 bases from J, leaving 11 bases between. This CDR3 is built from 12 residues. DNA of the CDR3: TGTGCCAGCCGAATCACTTACGGGGAGCTGTTTTTT. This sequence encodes CASRITYGELFF.

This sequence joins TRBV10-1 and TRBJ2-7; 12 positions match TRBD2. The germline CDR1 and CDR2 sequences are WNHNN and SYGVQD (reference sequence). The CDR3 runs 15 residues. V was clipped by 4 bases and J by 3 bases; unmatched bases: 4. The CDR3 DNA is TGCGCCAGCAGTGGAGGACTAGCGGGACACTACGAGCAGTACTTC. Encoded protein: CASSGGLAGHYEQYF.

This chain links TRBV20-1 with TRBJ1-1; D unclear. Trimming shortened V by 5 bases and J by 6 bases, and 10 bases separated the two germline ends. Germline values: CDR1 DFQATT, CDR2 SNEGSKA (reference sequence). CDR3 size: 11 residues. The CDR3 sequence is CSAPKTPEAFF. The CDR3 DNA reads TGCAGTGCTCCAAAGACACCTGAAGCTTTCTTT.

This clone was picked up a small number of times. The CDR3 DNA is TGTGCCAGCAGTCCCCCGGGTCATGGCTACACCTTC. Translating gives CASSPPGHGYTF. The gene calls are TRBV2 and TRBJ1-2; no clear D. The CDR3 is 12 residues long. V was clipped by 5 bases and J by 6 bases, with 10 bases between them. CDR1 and CDR2 from the germline V gene are SNHLY and FYNNEI.

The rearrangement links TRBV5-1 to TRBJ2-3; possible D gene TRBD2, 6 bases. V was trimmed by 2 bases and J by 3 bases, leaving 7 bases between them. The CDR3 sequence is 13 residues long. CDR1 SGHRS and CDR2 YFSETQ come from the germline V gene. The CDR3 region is CASSFGGTDTQYF. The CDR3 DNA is TGCGCCAGCAGCTTTGGGGGGACAGATACGCAGTATTTT.

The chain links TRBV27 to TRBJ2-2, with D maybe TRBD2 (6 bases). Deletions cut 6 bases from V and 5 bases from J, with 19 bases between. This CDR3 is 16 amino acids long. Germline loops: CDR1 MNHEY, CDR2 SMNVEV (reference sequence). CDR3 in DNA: TGTGCCAGCAGCAGTCTTATAGGCCGGGGGACCGGGGAGCTGTTTTTT. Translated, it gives CASSSLIGRGTGELFF.

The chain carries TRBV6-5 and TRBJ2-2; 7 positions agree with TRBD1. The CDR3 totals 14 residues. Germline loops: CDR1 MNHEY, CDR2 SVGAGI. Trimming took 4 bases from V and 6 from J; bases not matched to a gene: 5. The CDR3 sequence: CASSLRQGPGELFF. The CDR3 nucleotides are TGTGCCAGCAGTTTGCGACAGGGACCCGGGGAGCTGTTTTTT.

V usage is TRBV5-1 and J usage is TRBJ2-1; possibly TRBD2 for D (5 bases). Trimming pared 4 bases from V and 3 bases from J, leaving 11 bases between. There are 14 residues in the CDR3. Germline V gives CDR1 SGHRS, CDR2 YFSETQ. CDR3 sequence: CASSRSRDYNEQFF. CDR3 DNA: TGCGCCAGCAGCCGCTCCCGGGACTACAATGAGCAGTTCTTC.

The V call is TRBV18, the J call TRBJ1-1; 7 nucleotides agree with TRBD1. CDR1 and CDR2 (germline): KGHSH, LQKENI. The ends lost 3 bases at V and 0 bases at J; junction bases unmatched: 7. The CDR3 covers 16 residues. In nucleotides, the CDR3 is TGTGCCAGCTCACCGGGACAGCTCGGCATGAACACTGAAGCTTTCTTT. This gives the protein CASSPGQLGMNTEAFF.

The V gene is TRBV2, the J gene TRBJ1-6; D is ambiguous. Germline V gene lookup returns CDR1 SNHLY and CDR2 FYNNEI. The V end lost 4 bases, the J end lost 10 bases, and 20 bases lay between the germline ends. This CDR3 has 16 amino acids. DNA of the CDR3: TGTGCCAGCAGTGTATTCGGACCCCGGGAGCCCTCACCCCTCCACTTT. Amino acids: CASSVFGPREPSPLHF.